The 27 T cell receptor beta chains below were found in one sample sequenced in a study of CD8 T cells in ankylosing spondylitis. Study-level results: What appeared characteristic of ankylosing spondylitis blood was a TCR beta motif of 7 or 8 highly homologous variants.

TCRdb reanalysed the 5' RACE reads using MiXCR and keeps one entry per CDR3 protein. The sample carries over 450,000 distinct CDR3 sequences, roughly 12% recorded once. These receptors' targets are unknown. Specimen: blood, either unsorted or a sorted T cell fraction (not recorded which). The receptors here all came from a male donor with ankylosing spondylitis.

The chain recombines TRBV2 with TRBJ2-1; perhaps TRBD2 as D (6 bases). Trimming left V 5 bases short and J 4 bases short, with 15 bases between. Germline lookup yields CDR1 SNHLY and CDR2 FYNNEI. The CDR3 loop spans 15 amino acids. CDR3 coding DNA: TGTGCCAGCAGTCGACTAGGGGAGGTGTACAATGAGCAGTTCTTC. This translates into CASSRLGEVYNEQFF.

This clonotype was recorded at least ten times. The chain combines TRBV10-3 with TRBJ1-2; tentatively, D is TRBD1 (5 bases). Trimming removed 4 bases from V and 4 bases from J, with 16 bases in between. Germline CDR1 is ENHRY and CDR2 is SYGVKD. The CDR3 is made up of 15 amino acids. The CDR3 sequence: CAISAQGDAIYGYTF. CDR3 nucleotides: TGTGCCATCAGTGCACAAGGGGACGCCATCTATGGCTACACCTTC.

This clonotype was found many times. This chain joins TRBV2 and TRBJ1-4; D is unclear. The V gene lost 8 bases and the J gene lost 8 bases, with 12 bases spanning the gap. The CDR3 is 12 residues long. Germline V gene data show CDR1 as SNHLY and CDR2 as FYNNEI. As DNA, the CDR3 is TGTGCCAGCGGACTAAGAGGCGAAAAACTGTTTTTT. Encoded protein: CASGLRGEKLFF.

The chain recombines TRBV14 with TRBJ2-7; TRBD2 aligns across 10 bases. This CDR3 is built from 16 residues. V lost 0 bases and J lost 4; bases outside the gene matches: 6. Germline V gives CDR1 SGHDN, CDR2 FVKESK. CDR3 in DNA: TGTGCCAGCAGCCAAGAGTACGAACTAGCGGGGTACGAGCAGTACTTC. It yields the protein CASSQEYELAGYEQYF. Full variable domain (remainder filled in from reference TRBV14 and TRBJ2-7): EAGVTQFPSHSVIEKGQTVTLRCDPISGHDNLYWYRRVMGKEIKFLLHFVKESKQDESGMPNNRFLAERTGGTYSTLKVQPAELEDSGVYFCASSQEYELAGYEQYFGPGTRLTVT.

In DNA, the CDR3 is TGTGCCAGCAGTTTGGCCGGGACAGGGGGGTACGAGCAGTACTTC. Translated: CASSLAGTGGYEQYF. The J gene is TRBJ2-7, the V gene TRBV28; 11 bases line up with TRBD1. The CDR3 runs to 15 residues. Germline assignment: CDR1 MDHEN and CDR2 SYDVKM. V shed 3 bases, J shed 4 bases, and the junction held 5 bases outside the gene matches.

V usage is TRBV25-1 and J usage is TRBJ1-1; possibly TRBD1 for D (5 bases). The CDR3 covers 16 residues. Trimming took 3 bases from V and 7 from J, leaving 21 bases between them. CDR1 is MGHDK and CDR2 is SYGVNS in the germline V gene. CDR3 nucleotide sequence: TGTGCCAGCAGTGACTCCGGGGGAGGCGGGTTCGGTGAAGCTTTCTTT. This codes for CASSDSGGGGFGEAFF.

The J gene is TRBJ2-1, the V gene TRBV6-5; no firm D call. The CDR3 length is 17 residues. The V end was cut by 0 bases, the J end by 0 bases, with 12 bases between. Germline assignment: CDR1 MNHEY and CDR2 SVGAGI. CDR3 in amino acids: CASSYSPKSPSYNEQFF. The DNA for the CDR3 is TGTGCCAGCAGTTACTCCCCAAAATCCCCCTCCTACAATGAGCAGTTCTTC.

The V and J genes are TRBV3-1 and TRBJ2-7; TRBD2 agrees at 7 bases. V was clipped by 0 bases and J by 3 bases; unmatched bases: 5. The CDR3 runs to 15 residues. Germline V gene data show CDR1 as LGHDT and CDR2 as YNNKEL (reference sequence). CDR3 residues: CASSQDTGLFYEQYF. The DNA for the CDR3 is TGTGCCAGCAGCCAAGATACGGGACTATTCTACGAGCAGTACTTC.

V gene TRBV7-8 combines with J gene TRBJ2-6; D remains unclear. Germline V lookup: CDR1 SGHVS, CDR2 FQNEAQ. The CDR3 loop spans 17 amino acids. The V and J ends lost 1 base and 0 bases respectively, with 10 bases between them. Here the CDR3 DNA reads TGTGCCAGCAGCTTAGGATCCGCCCGCTCTGGGGCCAACGTCCTGACTTTC. This sequence encodes CASSLGSARSGANVLTF.

This clonotype was seen ten or more times. The chain employs TRBV5-1 and TRBJ2-5, with D perhaps matching TRBD1 or TRBD2 (5 bases each). This CDR3 has 16 residues. Trimming stripped 6 bases from V and 3 bases from J, with 21 bases between. From germline, CDR1 is SGHRS and CDR2 YFSETQ. The CDR3 DNA follows: TGCGCCAGCACCTCCCATGGGGGAGACGTAGAAGAGACCCAGTACTTC. It yields the protein CASTSHGGDVEETQYF.

At least ten counts were recorded for this clonotype. The chain employs TRBV7-2 and TRBJ2-7, with 9 positions matching TRBD1. J gave up 3 bases and V 7 bases, and 4 bases lay outside the gene matches. The length of the CDR3 is 13 residues. Per the germline V gene, CDR1 is SGHTA and CDR2 is FQGNSA. DNA of the CDR3: TGTGCCAGCACCCCGGGACAGGGCTACGAGCAGTACTTC. This sequence encodes CASTPGQGYEQYF.

The CDR3 is CASSLQGLAGVNEQFF. The DNA for the CDR3 is TGCGCCAGCAGCCTACAAGGACTAGCGGGAGTAAATGAGCAGTTCTTC. V is TRBV5-1 and J is TRBJ2-1; 13 positions agree with TRBD2. V was pared by 4 bases and J by 7 bases, with 8 bases of the junction left unmatched. Germline V gene data show CDR1 as SGHRS and CDR2 as YFSETQ. There are 16 residues in the CDR3.

The rearrangement joins TRBV3-1 to TRBJ2-3; TRBD1 is a possible D gene (6 bases). The germline V gene encodes CDR1 LGHDT and CDR2 YNNKEL (reference sequence). This CDR3 has 17 amino acids. V was shortened by 1 base and J by 1 base, with 15 bases between the two germline ends. The CDR3 is CASSQGLPGQGTDTQYF. CDR3 DNA sequence: TGTGCCAGCAGCCAAGGCCTCCCGGGACAAGGCACAGATACGCAGTATTTT.

The genes are TRBV30 and TRBJ1-3; D not certain. Germline lookup yields CDR1 GTSNPN and CDR2 SVGIG (reference sequence). This CDR3 region has 13 residues. V lost 8 bases and J 0 bases, leaving 11 bases between the germline ends. As DNA, the CDR3 is TGTGCCCAACTATTAAGCTCTGGAAACACCATATATTTT. Protein product: CAQLLSSGNTIYF.

This clonotype was found a few times. The V gene is TRBV6-5, the J gene TRBJ2-7; D possibly uses TRBD1 or TRBD2 (5 bases each). V was pared by 2 bases and J by 3 bases, with 14 bases between. This CDR3 region has 15 residues. From germline, CDR1 is MNHEY and CDR2 SVGAGI. The CDR3 DNA follows: TGTGCCAGCAGTTACACGGCAGGGACCGACTACGAGCAGTACTTC. This codes for CASSYTAGTDYEQYF.

V is TRBV12-3 or TRBV12-4 and J is TRBJ2-7, with TRBD2 matching 7 bases. There are 13 residues in the CDR3. With V trimmed by 3 bases and J by 5 bases, 4 bases remained unmatched. As DNA, the CDR3 is TGTGCCAGCAGTTTGGGCGGGAGCAACGAGCAGTACGTC. Residues: CASSLGGSNEQYV.

This rearrangement joins TRBV20-1 to TRBJ2-7; 7 positions match TRBD2. The CDR3 sequence is 12 residues long. Germline CDR1 and CDR2: DFQATT and SNEGSKA (reference sequence). Written as DNA, the CDR3 is TGCAGCCACCTAGCGGAGAAGGGCGAGCAGTACTTC. It translates to CSHLAEKGEQYF.

The chain recombines TRBV13 with TRBJ2-3, with 12 nucleotides matching TRBD2. CDR1 PRHDT and CDR2 FYEKMQ come from the germline V gene (reference sequence). The CDR3 has 16 residues. V shed 4 bases, J shed 0 bases, and the junction held 2 bases outside the gene matches. Written as DNA, the CDR3 is TGTGCCAGCAGCTCCCTAGCGGGAGGGAGCACAGATACGCAGTATTTT. Its protein is CASSSLAGGSTDTQYF.

There are many counts of this clonotype. The V call is TRBV29-1, the J call TRBJ2-1; 7 bases are a match to TRBD2. Trimming took 3 bases from V and 8 from J; bases not matched to a gene: 10. The CDR3 has 14 residues. Germline V gene data show CDR1 as SQVTM and CDR2 as ANQGSEA. CDR3 sequence (DNA): TGCAGCGTTGACTCTGGCGGGAGAGGCGATGAGCAGTTCTTC. This encodes CSVDSGGRGDEQFF.

The chain employs TRBV15 and TRBJ2-1; no clear D. Deletions cut 0 bases from V and 5 bases from J, with 11 bases between. Germline assignment: CDR1 LNHNV and CDR2 YYDKDF (reference sequence). The CDR3 extends over 15 amino acids. The CDR3 loop reads CATSRDMARNNEQFF. CDR3 sequence (DNA): TGTGCCACCAGCAGAGATATGGCAAGGAACAATGAGCAGTTCTTC.

This clonotype was seen a handful of times. The genes are TRBV11-3 and TRBJ2-4; a weak D match, TRBD1 (6 bases). This CDR3 comprises 16 residues. V dropped 1 base and J dropped 0 bases, with 10 bases sitting between them. Germline V CDR1 and CDR2: SGHNT, YENEEA. This CDR3 reads CASSLATGLAKNIQYF. Written as DNA, the CDR3 is TGTGCCAGCAGCTTAGCGACAGGTCTAGCCAAAAACATTCAGTACTTC. Complete variable domain (other parts from reference TRBV11-3 and TRBJ2-4): EAGVVQSPRYKIIEKKQPVAFWCNPISGHNTLYWYLQNLGQGPELLIRYENEEAVDDSQLPKDRFSAERLKGVDSTLKIQPAELGDSAVYLCASSLATGLAKNIQYFGAGTRLSVL.

The genes are TRBV6-1 and TRBJ2-7, with TRBD2 identical over 7 bases. The CDR3 has 11 residues. The V gene's germline CDR1 is MNHNS and CDR2 SASEGT. The ends lost 8 bases at V and 5 bases at J; junction bases unmatched: 3. The CDR3 bases are TGTGCCAGCCAGCGGGATCACGAGCAGTACGTC. Protein: CASQRDHEQYV.

The chain recombines TRBV7-6 with TRBJ2-7; TRBD1 aligns across 8 bases. The CDR3 extends over 15 amino acids. With V trimmed by 0 bases and J by 2 bases, 3 bases remained unmatched. Germline CDR1 reads SGHVS; CDR2 reads FNYEAQ. The CDR3 loop is CASSLAVQGAYEQYF. The CDR3 bases are TGTGCCAGCAGCTTAGCGGTACAGGGGGCCTACGAGCAGTACTTC.

This clonotype was seen a handful of times. The J gene is TRBJ2-1, the V gene TRBV24-1; 11 bases match TRBD2. The V gene end was trimmed by 3 bases and the J gene end by 2 bases; junction bases not matched to a gene: 2. This CDR3 is 16 amino acids long. Germline V lookup: CDR1 KGHDR, CDR2 SFDVKD. The CDR3 nucleotides read TGTGCCACCAGTGATCAGGGACTAGCGGCCTACAATGAGCAGTTCTTC. Translated: CATSDQGLAAYNEQFF.

In this sample, this clonotype turned up a few times. The chain carries TRBV5-4 and TRBJ2-2; TRBD1 aligns across 9 bases. Per germline, CDR1 SGHNT and CDR2 YYREEE (reference sequence). V shed 4 bases, J shed 5 bases, and the junction held 9 bases outside the gene matches. This CDR3 is built from 16 residues. The CDR3 sequence is CASSPMDRGTTGELFF. CDR3 nucleotide sequence: TGTGCCAGCAGCCCAATGGACAGGGGAACGACCGGGGAGCTGTTTTTT.

There are a few counts of this clonotype. The chain uses TRBV5-6 and TRBJ2-5; 14 bases align to TRBD2. The V and J ends lost 4 bases and 1 base, in that order; junction bases with no gene match: 6. This CDR3 is built from 17 residues. Germline values: CDR1 SGHDT, CDR2 YYEEEE. CDR3 sequence (DNA): TGTGCCAGCAGCGCTGTAGGACTAGCGGGAGGCCAAGAGACCCAGTACTTC. Translated, it gives CASSAVGLAGGQETQYF. The full variable domain, completed using reference TRBV5-6 and TRBJ2-5, is DAGVTQSPTHLIKTRGQQVTLRCSPKSGHDTVSWYQQALGQGPQFIFQYYEEEERQRGNFPDRFSGHQFPNYSSELNVNALLLGDSALYLCASSAVGLAGGQETQYFGPGTRLLVL.

This clonotype has more than one count but fewer than ten. The chain recombines TRBV5-1 with TRBJ2-1; TRBD1 might be the D (6 bases). CDR1 SGHRS and CDR2 YFSETQ come from the germline V gene. CDR3 size: 15 residues. V lost 2 bases and J lost 4, with 13 bases in between. CDR3 sequence: CASSFRGQLYNEQFF. In nucleotides, the CDR3 is TGCGCCAGCAGCTTCCGGGGACAACTGTACAATGAGCAGTTCTTC.